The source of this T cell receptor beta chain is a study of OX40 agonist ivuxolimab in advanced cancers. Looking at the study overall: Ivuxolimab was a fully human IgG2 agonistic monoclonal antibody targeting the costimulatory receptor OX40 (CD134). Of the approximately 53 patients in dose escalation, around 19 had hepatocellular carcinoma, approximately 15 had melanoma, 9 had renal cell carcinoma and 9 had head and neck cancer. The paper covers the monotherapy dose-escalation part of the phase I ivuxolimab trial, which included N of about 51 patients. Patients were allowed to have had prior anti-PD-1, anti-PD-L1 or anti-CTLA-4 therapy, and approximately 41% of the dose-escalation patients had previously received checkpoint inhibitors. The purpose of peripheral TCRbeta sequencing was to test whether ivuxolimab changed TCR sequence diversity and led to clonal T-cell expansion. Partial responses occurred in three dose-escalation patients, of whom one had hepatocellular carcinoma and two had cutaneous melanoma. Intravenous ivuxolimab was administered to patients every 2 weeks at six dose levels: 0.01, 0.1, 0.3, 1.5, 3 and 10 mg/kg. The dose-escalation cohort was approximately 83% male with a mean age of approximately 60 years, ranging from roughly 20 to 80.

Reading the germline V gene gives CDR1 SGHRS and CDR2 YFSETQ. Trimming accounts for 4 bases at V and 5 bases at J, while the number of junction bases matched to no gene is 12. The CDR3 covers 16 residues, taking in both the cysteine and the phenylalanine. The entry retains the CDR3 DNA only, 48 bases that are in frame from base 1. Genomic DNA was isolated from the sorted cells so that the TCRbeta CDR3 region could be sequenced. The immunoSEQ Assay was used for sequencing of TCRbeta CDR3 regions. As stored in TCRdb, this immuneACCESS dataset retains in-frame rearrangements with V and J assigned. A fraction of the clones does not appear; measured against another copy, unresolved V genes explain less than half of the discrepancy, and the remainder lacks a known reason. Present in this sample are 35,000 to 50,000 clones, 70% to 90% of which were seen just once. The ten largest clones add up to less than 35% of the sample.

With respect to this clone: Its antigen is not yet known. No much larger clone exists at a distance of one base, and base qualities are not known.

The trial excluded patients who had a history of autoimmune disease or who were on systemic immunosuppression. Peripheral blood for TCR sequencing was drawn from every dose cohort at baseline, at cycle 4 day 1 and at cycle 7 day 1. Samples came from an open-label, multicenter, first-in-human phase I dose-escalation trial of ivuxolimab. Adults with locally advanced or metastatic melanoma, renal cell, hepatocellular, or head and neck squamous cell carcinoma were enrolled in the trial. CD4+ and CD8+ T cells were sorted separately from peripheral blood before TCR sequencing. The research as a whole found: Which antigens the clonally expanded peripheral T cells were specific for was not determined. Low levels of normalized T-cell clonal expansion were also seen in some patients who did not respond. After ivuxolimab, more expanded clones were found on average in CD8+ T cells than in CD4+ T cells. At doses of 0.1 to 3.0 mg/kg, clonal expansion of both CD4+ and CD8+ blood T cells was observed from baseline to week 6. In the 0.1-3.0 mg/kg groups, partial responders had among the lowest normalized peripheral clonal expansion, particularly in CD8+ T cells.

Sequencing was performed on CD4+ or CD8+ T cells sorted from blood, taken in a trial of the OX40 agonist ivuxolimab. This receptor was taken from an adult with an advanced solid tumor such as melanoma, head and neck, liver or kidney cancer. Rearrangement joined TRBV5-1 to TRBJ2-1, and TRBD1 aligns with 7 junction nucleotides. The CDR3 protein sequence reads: CASSQRQGVGNNEQFF. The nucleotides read TGCGCCAGCAGCCAAAGACAGGGAGTAGGCAACAATGAGCAGTTCTTC.